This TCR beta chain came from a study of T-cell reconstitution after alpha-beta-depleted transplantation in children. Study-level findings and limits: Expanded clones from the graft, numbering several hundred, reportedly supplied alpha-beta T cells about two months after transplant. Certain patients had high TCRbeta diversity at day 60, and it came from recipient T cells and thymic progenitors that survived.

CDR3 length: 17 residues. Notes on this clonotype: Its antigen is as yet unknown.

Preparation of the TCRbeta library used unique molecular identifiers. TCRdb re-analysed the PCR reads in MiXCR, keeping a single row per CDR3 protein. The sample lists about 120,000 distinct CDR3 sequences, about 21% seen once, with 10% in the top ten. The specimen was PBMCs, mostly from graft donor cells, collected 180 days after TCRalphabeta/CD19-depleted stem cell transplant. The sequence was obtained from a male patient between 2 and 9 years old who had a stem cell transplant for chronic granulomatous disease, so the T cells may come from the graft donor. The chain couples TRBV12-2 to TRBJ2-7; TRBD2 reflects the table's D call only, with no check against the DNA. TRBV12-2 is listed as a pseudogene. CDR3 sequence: CASRLTSSGTKSYEQYF. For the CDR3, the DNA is TGTGCAAGTCGCTTAACCTCCTCCGGGACTAAGAGCTACGAGCAGTACTTC.